Shown below are 5 T cell receptor beta chains from a single sample sequenced in a study of OX40 agonist ivuxolimab in advanced cancers. The protocol used for the library was the immunoSEQ multiplex PCR assay. This immuneACCESS table, as held by TCRdb, lists in-frame sequences with V and J called but not all clones. Of the missing ones, under half trace to an unresolved V gene in checked studies; the others have no known cause. The sample table contains 50,000 to 65,000 clones; only one count was recorded for over 80% of them. The ten top clones hold about 2% of the sample. The sample in question was CD4+ or CD8+ T cells sorted from blood, obtained in a trial of the OX40 agonist ivuxolimab. The receptors come from an adult with an advanced solid tumor such as melanoma, head and neck, liver or kidney cancer.

The CDR3 is CAWRPGAAYGYTF. The CDR3 DNA reads TGTGCCTGGAGACCGGGGGCAGCCTATGGCTACACCTTC. V and J are TRBV30 and TRBJ1-2; TRBD1 is a possible D gene (6 bases). Per the germline V gene, CDR1 is GTSNPN and CDR2 is SVGIG (reference sequence). This CDR3 has 13 residues. The V end lost 3 bases, the J end lost 4 bases, and 12 bases lay between the germline ends.

This chain joins TRBV11-3 and TRBJ2-7, with D unclear. This CDR3 spans 13 amino acids. The V end lost 3 bases, the J end lost 3 bases, and 9 bases lay between the germline ends. CDR1 and CDR2 from the germline V gene are SGHNT and YENEEA. The CDR3 sequence: CASSFQEGYEQYF. For the CDR3, the DNA is TGTGCCAGCAGCTTTCAAGAAGGCTACGAGCAGTACTTC.

This chain uses TRBV4-3 with TRBJ2-3; D is unclear. V was clipped by 0 bases and J by 10 bases, with 14 bases between them. The length of the CDR3 is 14 residues. Germline V CDR1 and CDR2: LGHNA, YSLEER. The CDR3 DNA sequence: TGCGCCAGCAGCCAAGATAACGGCCCGGAGCCGCAGTATTTT. Translated: CASSQDNGPEPQYF.

This clone was recorded once. The rearrangement links TRBV27 to TRBJ2-2; TRBD2 matches at 8 bases. V lost 6 bases, J lost 9 bases, and 27 bases stayed unmatched. The germline V gene has CDR1 MNHEY and CDR2 SMNVEV (reference sequence). The CDR3 contains 20 residues. The CDR3 DNA reads TGTGCCAGCAGACGTAGTGGGATTGGTGTTCTAGCGGGCCGGTCCCGGGAGCTGTTTTTT. Translated, it gives CASRRSGIGVLAGRSRELFF.

The chain recombines TRBV30 with TRBJ2-7, with D perhaps given as TRBD1 or TRBD2 (5 bases each). The CDR3 consists of 12 residues. Trimming took off 5 bases at V and 4 bases at J, with 12 bases between the two ends. Germline V gene data show CDR1 as GTSNPN and CDR2 as SVGIG (reference sequence). CDR3 in DNA: TGTGCCTGGTCCGGGACCCCATACGAGCAGTACTTC. It yields the protein CAWSGTPYEQYF.